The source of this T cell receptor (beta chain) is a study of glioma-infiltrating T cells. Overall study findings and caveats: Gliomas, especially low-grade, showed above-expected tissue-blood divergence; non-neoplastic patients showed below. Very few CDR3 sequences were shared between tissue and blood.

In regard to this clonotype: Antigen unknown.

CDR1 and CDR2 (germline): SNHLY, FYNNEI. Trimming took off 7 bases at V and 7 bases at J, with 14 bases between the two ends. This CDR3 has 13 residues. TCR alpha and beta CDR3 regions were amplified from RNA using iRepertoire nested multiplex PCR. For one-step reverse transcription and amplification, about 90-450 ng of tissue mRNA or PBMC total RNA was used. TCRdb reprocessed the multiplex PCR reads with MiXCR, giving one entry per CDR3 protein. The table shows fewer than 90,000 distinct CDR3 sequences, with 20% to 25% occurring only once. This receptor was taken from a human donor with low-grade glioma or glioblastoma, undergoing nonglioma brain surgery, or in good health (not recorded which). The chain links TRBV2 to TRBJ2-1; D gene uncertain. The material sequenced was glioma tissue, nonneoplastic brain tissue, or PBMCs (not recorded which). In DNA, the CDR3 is TGTGCCAGCAAGCTAGAGACCTCTAATGAGCAGTTCTTC. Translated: CASKLETSNEQFF.